The clone carrying this T cell receptor (beta chain) was observed many times. What it binds is not known. Amplification of TCR alpha and beta CDR3 regions from RNA used iRepertoire nested multiplex PCR. For one-step reverse transcription and amplification, about 85-400 ng of tissue mRNA or PBMC total RNA was used. TCRdb reprocessed the multiplex PCR reads via MiXCR and lists one record per CDR3 protein. In the table there are a few thousand distinct CDR3 sequences, 28% of which are singletons. V was pared by 2 bases and J by 5 bases, with 5 bases of the junction left unmatched. The CDR3 consists of 14 residues. Germline CDR1 ENHRY, CDR2 SYGVKD. This entry is derived from a study of glioma-infiltrating T cells. The study's findings and limits: Only very few CDR3 sequences appeared in both tissue and blood. Above-expected tissue-blood divergence occurred in all gliomas, most in low-grade ones.

The sample consisted of glioma tissue, nonneoplastic brain tissue, or PBMCs (not recorded which). The genes are TRBV10-3 and TRBJ2-7; TRBD1 matches 8 bases. The TCR comes from a human donor with low-grade glioma or glioblastoma, undergoing nonglioma brain surgery, or in good health (not recorded which). The CDR3 loop reads CAISEQQGVHEQYF. Here the CDR3 DNA reads TGTGCCATCAGTGAGCAACAGGGGGTCCACGAGCAGTACTTC.